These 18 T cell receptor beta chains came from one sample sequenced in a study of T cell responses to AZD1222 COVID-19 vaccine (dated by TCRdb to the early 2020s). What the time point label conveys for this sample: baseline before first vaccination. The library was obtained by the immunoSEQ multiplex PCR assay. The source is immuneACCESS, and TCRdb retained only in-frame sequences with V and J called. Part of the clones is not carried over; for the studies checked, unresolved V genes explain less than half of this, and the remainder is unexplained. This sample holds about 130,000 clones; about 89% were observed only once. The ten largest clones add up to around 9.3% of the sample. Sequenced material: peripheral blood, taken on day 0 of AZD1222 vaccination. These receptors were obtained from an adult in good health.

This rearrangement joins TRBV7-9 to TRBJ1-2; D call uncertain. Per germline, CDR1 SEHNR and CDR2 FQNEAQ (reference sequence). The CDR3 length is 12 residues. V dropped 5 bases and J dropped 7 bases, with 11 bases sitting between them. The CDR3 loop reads CASSDDAGGYTF. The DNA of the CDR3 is TGTGCCAGCAGCGACGACGCGGGTGGCTACACCTTC. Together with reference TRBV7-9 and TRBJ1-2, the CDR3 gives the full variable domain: DTGVSQNPRHKITKRGQNVTFRCDPISEHNRLYWYRQTLGQGPEFLTYFQNEAQLEKSRLLSDRFSAERPKGSFSTLEIQRTEQGDSAMYLCASSDDAGGYTFGSGTRLTVV.

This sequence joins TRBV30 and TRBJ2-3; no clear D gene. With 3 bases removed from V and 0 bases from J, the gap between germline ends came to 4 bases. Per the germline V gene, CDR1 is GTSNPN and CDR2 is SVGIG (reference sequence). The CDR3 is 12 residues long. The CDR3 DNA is TGTGCCTGGAGGGTAAGCACAGATACGCAGTATTTT. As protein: CAWRVSTDTQYF.

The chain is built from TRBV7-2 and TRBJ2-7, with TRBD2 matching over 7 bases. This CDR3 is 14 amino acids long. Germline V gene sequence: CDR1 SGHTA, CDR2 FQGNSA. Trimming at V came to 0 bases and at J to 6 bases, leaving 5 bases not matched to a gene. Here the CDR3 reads CASSLAGTSVEQYF. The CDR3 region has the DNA TGTGCCAGCAGCTTAGCGGGTACTAGCGTCGAGCAGTACTTC.

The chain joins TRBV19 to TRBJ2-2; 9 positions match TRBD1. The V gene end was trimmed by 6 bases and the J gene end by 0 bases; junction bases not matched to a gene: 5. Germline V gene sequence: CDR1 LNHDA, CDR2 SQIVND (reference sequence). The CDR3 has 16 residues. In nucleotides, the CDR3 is TGTGCCAGTAGGAACCGACAGGGGGCGAACACCGGGGAGCTGTTTTTT. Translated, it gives CASRNRQGANTGELFF.

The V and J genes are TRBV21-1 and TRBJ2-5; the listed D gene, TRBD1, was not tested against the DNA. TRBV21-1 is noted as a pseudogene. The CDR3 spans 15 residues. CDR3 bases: TGTGCCAGCAGCTCCAAGACAGGGGCATGGGAGACCCAGTACTTC. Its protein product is CASSSKTGAWETQYF.

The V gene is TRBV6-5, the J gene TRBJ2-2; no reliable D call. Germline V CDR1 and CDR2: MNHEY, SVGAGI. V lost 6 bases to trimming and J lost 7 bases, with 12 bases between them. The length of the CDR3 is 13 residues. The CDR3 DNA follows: TGTGCCAGCAGGCTAGGGTTGGGCGGGGAGCTGTTTTTT. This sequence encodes CASRLGLGGELFF.

The CDR3 nucleotides read TGTGCCAGCAGCCAACGGGGGCGAGGAAACGAGCAGTACTTC. This translates into CASSQRGRGNEQYF. V is TRBV3-1 (or the pseudogene TRBV3-2) and J is TRBJ2-7; the D gene could be TRBD1 or TRBD2 (6 bases each). The CDR3 runs to 14 residues. CDR1 LGHDT and CDR2 YNNKEL come from the germline V gene (reference sequence). V was trimmed by 2 bases and J by 5 bases, leaving 13 bases between them.

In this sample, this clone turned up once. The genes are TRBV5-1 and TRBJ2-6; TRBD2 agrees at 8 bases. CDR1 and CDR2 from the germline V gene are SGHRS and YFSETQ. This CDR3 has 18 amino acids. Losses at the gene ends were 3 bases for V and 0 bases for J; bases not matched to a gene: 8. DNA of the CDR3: TGCGCCAGCAGCTACTGGCGGAGCGGGGGCTCTGGGGCCAACGTCCTGACTTTC. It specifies CASSYWRSGGSGANVLTF.

CDR3 sequence reads: CASSENLRNTEAFF. Here the CDR3 DNA reads TGTGCCAGCAGTGAAAACCTCCGGAACACTGAAGCTTTCTTT. The rearrangement uses TRBV6-1 and TRBJ1-1; D is undetermined. Germline V gene data show CDR1 as MNHNS and CDR2 as SASEGT. This CDR3 contains 14 residues. V shed 2 bases and J shed 1 base, with 8 bases lying between them.

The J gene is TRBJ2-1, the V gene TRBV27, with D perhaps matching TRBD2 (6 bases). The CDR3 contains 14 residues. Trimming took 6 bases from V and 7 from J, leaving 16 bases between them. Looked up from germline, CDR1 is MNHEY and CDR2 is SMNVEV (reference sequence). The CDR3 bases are TGTGCCAGCAGGAGGGCTAGCGCTATGAATGAGCAGTTCTTC. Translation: CASRRASAMNEQFF.

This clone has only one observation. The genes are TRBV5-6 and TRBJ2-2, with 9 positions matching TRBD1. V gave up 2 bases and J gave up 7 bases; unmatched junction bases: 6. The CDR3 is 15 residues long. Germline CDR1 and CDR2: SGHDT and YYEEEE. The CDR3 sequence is CASSFRDRVIGELFF. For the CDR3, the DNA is TGTGCCAGCAGCTTCCGGGACAGGGTAATCGGGGAGCTGTTTTTT.

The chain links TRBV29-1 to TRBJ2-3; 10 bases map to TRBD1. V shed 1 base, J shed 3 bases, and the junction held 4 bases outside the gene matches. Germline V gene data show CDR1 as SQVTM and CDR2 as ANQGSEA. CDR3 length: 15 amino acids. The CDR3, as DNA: TGCAGCGTTGAAGGCCGGGACAGGGGTACAGATACGCAGTATTTT. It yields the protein CSVEGRDRGTDTQYF.

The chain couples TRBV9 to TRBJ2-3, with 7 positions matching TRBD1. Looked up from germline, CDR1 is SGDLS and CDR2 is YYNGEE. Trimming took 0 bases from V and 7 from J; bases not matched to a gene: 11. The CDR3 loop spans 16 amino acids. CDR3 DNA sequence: TGTGCCAGCAGCGTAGAAAACGGGTGGGGACAGAATACGCAGTATTTT. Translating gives CASSVENGWGQNTQYF.

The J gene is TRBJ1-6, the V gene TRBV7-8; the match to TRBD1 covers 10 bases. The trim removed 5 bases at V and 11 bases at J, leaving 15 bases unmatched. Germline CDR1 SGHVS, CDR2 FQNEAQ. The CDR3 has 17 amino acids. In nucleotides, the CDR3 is TGTGCCAGCAGCCTCGACAGGGGGCTAAAAGTGGGTACACCCCTCCACTTT. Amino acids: CASSLDRGLKVGTPLHF.

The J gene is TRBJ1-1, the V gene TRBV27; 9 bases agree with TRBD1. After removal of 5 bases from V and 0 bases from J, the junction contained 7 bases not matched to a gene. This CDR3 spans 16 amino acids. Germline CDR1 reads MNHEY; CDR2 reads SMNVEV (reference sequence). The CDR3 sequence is CASSNDRGRVNTEAFF. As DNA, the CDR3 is TGTGCCAGCAGTAACGACAGGGGGAGAGTGAACACTGAAGCTTTCTTT.

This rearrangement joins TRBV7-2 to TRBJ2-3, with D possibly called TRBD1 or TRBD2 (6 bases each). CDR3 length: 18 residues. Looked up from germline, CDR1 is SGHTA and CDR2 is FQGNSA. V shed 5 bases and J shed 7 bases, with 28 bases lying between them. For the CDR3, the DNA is TGTGCCAGCAGCCCGGAGGGGGGCCCGATTGAAATTCTTTATACGCAGTATTTT. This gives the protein CASSPEGGPIEILYTQYF.

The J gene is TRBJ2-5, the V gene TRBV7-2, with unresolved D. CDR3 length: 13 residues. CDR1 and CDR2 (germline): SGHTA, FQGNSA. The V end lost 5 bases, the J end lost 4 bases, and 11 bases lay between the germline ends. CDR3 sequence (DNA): TGTGCCAGCAGCCTTCTTTATGGAGAGACCCAGTACTTC. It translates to CASSLLYGETQYF.

In DNA, the CDR3 is TGTGCCAGCAGACGGACCGGCGGGGAGCTGTTTTTT. Translated: CASRRTGGELFF. The genes are TRBV14 and TRBJ2-2; D call uncertain. Germline CDR1 reads SGHDN; CDR2 reads FVKESK. The CDR3 consists of 12 residues. Trimming removed 6 bases from V and 7 bases from J, with 9 bases in between.